The T cell receptor beta chain under discussion was sequenced for a study of blood T cell repertoires in COVID-19. The CDR3 loop spans 15 amino acids. In germline, CDR1 is MNHEY, CDR2 SMNVEV (reference sequence). V lost 3 bases and J lost 5; bases outside the gene matches: 4. Clinical history as reported by participants underpinned cohort assignment. Sequenced by immunoSEQ multiplex PCR; TCRdb stores in-frame clones only, minus some. The data show about half a million clones, around 85% seen once. Source material: PBMCs or T cells enriched from blood (not recorded which). This TCR was sampled from a woman aged 60 to 75 who had recovered from COVID-19. The chain combines TRBV27 with TRBJ1-1; 12 bases agree with TRBD1. The CDR3 nucleotides are TGTGCCAGCAGTTTCTGGGACAGGGGGCGAACTGAAGCTTTCTTT. Translated, it gives CASSFWDRGRTEAFF.